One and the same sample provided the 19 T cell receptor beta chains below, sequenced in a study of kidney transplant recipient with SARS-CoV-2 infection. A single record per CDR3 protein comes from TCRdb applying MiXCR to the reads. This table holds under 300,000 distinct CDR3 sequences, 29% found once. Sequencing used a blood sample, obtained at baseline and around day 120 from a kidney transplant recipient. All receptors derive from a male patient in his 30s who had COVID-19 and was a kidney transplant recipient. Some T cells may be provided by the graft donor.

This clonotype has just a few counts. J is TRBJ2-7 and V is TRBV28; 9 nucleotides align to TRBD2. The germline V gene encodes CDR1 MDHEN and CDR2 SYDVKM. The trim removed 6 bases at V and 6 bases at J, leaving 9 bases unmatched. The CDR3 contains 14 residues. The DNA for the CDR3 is TGTGCCAGCAGACGTAGCGGGAGTGCGCCCGAGCAGTACTTC. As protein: CASRRSGSAPEQYF.

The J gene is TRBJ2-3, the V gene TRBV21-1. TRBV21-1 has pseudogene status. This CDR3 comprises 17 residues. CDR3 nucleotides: TGTGCCAACAGGGCTCGTATAGCTACAGTCATGCAAGATACGCAGTATTTT. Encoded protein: CANRARIATVMQDTQYF.

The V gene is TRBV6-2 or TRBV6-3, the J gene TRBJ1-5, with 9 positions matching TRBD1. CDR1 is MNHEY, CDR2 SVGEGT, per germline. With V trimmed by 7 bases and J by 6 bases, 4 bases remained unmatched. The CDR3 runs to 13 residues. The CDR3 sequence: CASNGTGLQPQHF. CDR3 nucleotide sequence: TGTGCCAGCAATGGGACAGGGCTTCAGCCCCAGCATTTT.

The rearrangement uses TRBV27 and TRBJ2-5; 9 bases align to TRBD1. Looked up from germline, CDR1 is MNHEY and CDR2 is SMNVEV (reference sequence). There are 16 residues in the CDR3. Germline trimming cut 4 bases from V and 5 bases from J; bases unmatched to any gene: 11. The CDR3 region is CASSSYRGRREETQYF. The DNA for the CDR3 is TGTGCCAGCAGTTCGTACAGGGGGCGACGGGAGGAGACCCAGTACTTC.

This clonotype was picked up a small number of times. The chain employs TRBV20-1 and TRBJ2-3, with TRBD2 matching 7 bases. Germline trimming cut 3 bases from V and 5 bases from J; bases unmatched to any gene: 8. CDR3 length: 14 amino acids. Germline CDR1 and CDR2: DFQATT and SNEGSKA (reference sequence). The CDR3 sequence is CSARTSPAGDTQYF. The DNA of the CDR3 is TGCAGTGCTAGGACTAGCCCTGCCGGAGATACGCAGTATTTT.

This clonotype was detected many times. The CDR3 protein is CASSLSSSARKTYGYTF. The CDR3 bases are TGTGCCAGCAGCCTGAGTTCTTCAGCTCGAAAGACCTATGGCTACACCTTC. The chain is built from TRBV7-4 and TRBJ1-2; no firm D call. V was trimmed by 5 bases and J by 4 bases, leaving 23 bases between them. This CDR3 region has 17 residues. Germline V lookup: CDR1 SGHVT, CDR2 SQSDAQ.

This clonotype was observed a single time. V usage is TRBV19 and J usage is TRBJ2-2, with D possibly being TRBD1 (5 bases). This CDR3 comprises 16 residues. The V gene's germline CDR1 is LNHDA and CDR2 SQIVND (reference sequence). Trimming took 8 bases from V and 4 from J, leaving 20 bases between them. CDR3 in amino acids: CASALEGHPGTGELFF. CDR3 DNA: TGTGCCAGTGCCCTGGAAGGACACCCGGGCACCGGGGAGCTGTTTTTT.

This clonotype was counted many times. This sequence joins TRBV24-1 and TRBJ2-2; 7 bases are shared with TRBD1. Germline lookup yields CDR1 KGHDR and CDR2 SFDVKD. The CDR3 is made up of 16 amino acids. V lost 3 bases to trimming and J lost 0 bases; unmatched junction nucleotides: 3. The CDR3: CATSDRQGSNTGELFF. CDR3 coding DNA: TGTGCCACCAGTGATCGACAGGGATCGAACACCGGGGAGCTGTTTTTT.

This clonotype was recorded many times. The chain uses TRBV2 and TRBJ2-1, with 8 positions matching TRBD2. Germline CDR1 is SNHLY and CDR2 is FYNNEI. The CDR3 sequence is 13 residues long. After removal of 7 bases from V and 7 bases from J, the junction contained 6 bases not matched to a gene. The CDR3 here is CASIPLADNEQFF. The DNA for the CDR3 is TGTGCCAGCATTCCACTAGCGGATAATGAGCAGTTCTTC.

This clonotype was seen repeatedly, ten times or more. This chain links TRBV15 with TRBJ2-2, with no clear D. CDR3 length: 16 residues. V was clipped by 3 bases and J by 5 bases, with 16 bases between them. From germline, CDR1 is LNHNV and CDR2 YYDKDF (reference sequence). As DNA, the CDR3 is TGTGCCACCAGCAGGTCTCGTTTCGTAGGAACCGGGGAGCTGTTTTTT. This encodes CATSRSRFVGTGELFF.

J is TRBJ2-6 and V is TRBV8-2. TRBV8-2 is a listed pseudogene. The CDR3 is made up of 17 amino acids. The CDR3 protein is CGRSERITQSRANVLIF. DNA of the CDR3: TGTGGCAGATCCGAAAGGATAACACAAAGTCGGGCCAACGTCCTGATTTTC.

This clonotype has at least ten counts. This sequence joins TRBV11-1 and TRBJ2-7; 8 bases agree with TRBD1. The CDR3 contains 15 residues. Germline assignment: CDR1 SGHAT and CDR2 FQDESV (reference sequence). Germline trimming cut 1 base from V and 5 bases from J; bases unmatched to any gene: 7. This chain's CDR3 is CASSLGAGGGDEQYF. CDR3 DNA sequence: TGTGCCAGCAGCTTAGGGGCAGGGGGCGGAGACGAGCAGTACTTC.

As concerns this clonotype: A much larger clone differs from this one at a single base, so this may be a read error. Here the CDR3 reads CASKDRVSRKTYGYAF. CDR3 DNA sequence: TGTGCCAGCAAAGACCGTGTCTCGCGAAAGACCTATGGCTACGCCTTC. This sequence joins TRBV5-5 and TRBJ1-2; D unresolved. Per germline, CDR1 SGHKS and CDR2 YYEKEE (reference sequence). The CDR3 is 16 residues long.

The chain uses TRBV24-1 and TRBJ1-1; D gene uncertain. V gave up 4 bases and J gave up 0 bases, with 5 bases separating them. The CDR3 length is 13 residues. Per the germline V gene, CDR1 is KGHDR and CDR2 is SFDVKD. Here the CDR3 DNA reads TGTGCCACCAGTGACGGCATGAACACTGAAGCTTTCTTT. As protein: CATSDGMNTEAFF.

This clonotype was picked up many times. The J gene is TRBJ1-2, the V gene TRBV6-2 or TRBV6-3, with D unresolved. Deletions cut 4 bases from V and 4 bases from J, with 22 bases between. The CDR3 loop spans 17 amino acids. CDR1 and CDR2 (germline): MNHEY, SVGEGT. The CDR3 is CASSFLDCIGKTYGYTF. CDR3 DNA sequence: TGTGCCAGCAGTTTCCTCGACTGCATCGGAAAGACCTATGGCTACACCTTC.

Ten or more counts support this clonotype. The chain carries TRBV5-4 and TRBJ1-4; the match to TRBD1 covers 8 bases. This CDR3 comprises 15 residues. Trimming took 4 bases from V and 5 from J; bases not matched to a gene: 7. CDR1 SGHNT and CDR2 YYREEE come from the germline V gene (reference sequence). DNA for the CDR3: TGTGCCAGCAGCGAAACCGGGACAGGAAATGAAAAACTGTTTTTT. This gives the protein CASSETGTGNEKLFF.

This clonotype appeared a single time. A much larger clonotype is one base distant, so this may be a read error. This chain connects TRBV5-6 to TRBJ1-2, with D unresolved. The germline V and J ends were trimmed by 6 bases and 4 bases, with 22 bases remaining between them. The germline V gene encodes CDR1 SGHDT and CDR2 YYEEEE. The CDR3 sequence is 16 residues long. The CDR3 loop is CASTYANSRKTYGYTF. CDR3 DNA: TGTGCCAGCACTTATGCCAATAGTCGAAAGACCTATGGCTACACCTTC.

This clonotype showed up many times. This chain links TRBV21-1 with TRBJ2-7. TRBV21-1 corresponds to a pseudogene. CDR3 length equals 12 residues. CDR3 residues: CASKNRSYEQYF. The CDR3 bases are TGTGCCAGCAAGAACAGATCCTACGAGCAGTACTTC.

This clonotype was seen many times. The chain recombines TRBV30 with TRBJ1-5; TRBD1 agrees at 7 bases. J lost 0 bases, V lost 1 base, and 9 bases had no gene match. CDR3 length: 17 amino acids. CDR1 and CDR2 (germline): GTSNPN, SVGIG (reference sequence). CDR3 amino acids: CAWSAAGGKYSNQPQHF. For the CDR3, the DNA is TGTGCCTGGAGTGCTGCAGGGGGGAAATATAGCAATCAGCCCCAGCATTTT.